This is a list of T cell receptor beta chains from one sample in a study of prognosis after radiotherapy for stage I lung cancer. TCRdb processed the multiplex PCR reads anew with MiXCR; each CDR3 protein has one entry. This table holds roughly 32,000 distinct CDR3 sequences, 42% found once. The specimen was PBMCs, collected before or after stereotactic body radiation therapy (not recorded which). The receptors here all came from a donor at least 50 years old with non-small cell lung cancer. Each CDR3 is given with its conserved first and last residue. Each record gives: V gene, J gene, CDR3 protein.

v_gene: TRBV20-1
j_gene: TRBJ2-5
CDR3aa: CSASIILGGRETQYF

v_gene: TRBV9
j_gene: TRBJ2-3
CDR3aa: CASSVARAGGGNTQYF

v_gene: TRBV7-9
j_gene: TRBJ1-1
CDR3aa: CASSQTADTEAFF

v_gene: TRBV18
j_gene: TRBJ2-7
CDR3aa: CASSPPSRNEQYF

v_gene: TRBV6-5
j_gene: TRBJ2-1
CDR3aa: CASSYSLRGPYNEQFF

v_gene: TRBV5-1
j_gene: TRBJ2-2
CDR3aa: CASSSYPGTSGTGELFF

v_gene: TRBV6-4
j_gene: TRBJ2-1
CDR3aa: CASSDSHRGSDEQFF

v_gene: TRBV6-1
j_gene: TRBJ1-1
CDR3aa: CASPGQGNTEAFF

v_gene: TRBV20-1
j_gene: TRBJ1-2
CDR3aa: CSAPTGQGRGYTF

v_gene: TRBV24-1
j_gene: TRBJ2-2
CDR3aa: CATSDLTAGLAGELFF

v_gene: TRBV5-1
j_gene: TRBJ2-3
CDR3aa: CASSVQRTDTQYF

v_gene: TRBV7-9
j_gene: TRBJ2-1
CDR3aa: CASSPWTSGPLGDYNEQFF

v_gene: TRBV5-1
j_gene: TRBJ1-1
CDR3aa: CASSLGTDGLNTEAFF

v_gene: TRBV19
j_gene: TRBJ2-1
CDR3aa: CASSMHRGGNEQFF

v_gene: TRBV27
j_gene: TRBJ2-3
CDR3aa: CASSLDLAGEGTDTQYF

v_gene: TRBV7-9
j_gene: TRBJ1-2
CDR3aa: CASSLGLRTDNNYGYTF

v_gene: TRBV4-1
j_gene: TRBJ2-7
CDR3aa: CASSHARDRGYEQYF

v_gene: TRBV28
j_gene: TRBJ1-6
CDR3aa: CASSGTPRGLHF

v_gene: TRBV19
j_gene: .
CDR3aa: CASSILGSGRVNEQFF

v_gene: TRBV14
j_gene: TRBJ2-3
CDR3aa: CASSQGLAGGNTQYF

v_gene: TRBV6-1
j_gene: TRBJ2-1
CDR3aa: CTSSEGTGHNEQFF

v_gene: TRBV7-9
j_gene: TRBJ2-1
CDR3aa: CAIGQGPSSYNEQFF

v_gene: TRBV6-4
j_gene: TRBJ2-2
CDR3aa: CASRSSGTITGELFF

v_gene: TRBV30
j_gene: TRBJ1-1
CDR3aa: CAWSAYRGSEAFF

v_gene: TRBV15
j_gene: TRBJ1-5
CDR3aa: CATSTRENQPQHF

v_gene: TRBV7-9
j_gene: TRBJ2-7
CDR3aa: CASSLKDEQYF

v_gene: TRBV16
j_gene: TRBJ1-5
CDR3aa: CASIQGAWPQHF

v_gene: TRBV20-1
j_gene: TRBJ2-1
CDR3aa: CSATTVSNEQFF

v_gene: TRBV7-2
j_gene: TRBJ2-7
CDR3aa: CASSLLGLAGQQQYF

v_gene: TRBV20-1
j_gene: TRBJ2-3
CDR3aa: CSARRGPSGGRGTQYF

v_gene: TRBV12-3/TRBV12-4
j_gene: TRBJ1-2
CDR3aa: CASSLGQGGGYTF

v_gene: TRBV6-2/TRBV6-3
j_gene: TRBJ2-7
CDR3aa: CASTTGSYLSEQYF

v_gene: TRBV11-3
j_gene: TRBJ2-3
CDR3aa: CASSLVYRLAGLNTQYF

v_gene: TRBV24-1
j_gene: TRBJ2-3
CDR3aa: CATNEPRQTSTDTQYF

v_gene: TRBV19
j_gene: TRBJ1-1
CDR3aa: CASSYGGTEAFF

v_gene: TRBV28
j_gene: TRBJ2-5
CDR3aa: CASSSRLAVGETQYF

v_gene: TRBV5-6
j_gene: TRBJ1-3
CDR3aa: CASSFFSGNTIYF

v_gene: TRBV28
j_gene: TRBJ1-3
CDR3aa: CASSLDRGAGNTIYF

v_gene: TRBV30
j_gene: TRBJ2-2
CDR3aa: CARRAGGPGELFF

v_gene: TRBV27
j_gene: TRBJ1-1
CDR3aa: CASSKRTEAFF

v_gene: TRBV12-3/TRBV12-4
j_gene: TRBJ2-1
CDR3aa: CASSFSGNNEQFF

v_gene: TRBV16
j_gene: TRBJ2-2
CDR3aa: CASSHMGLAGDTGELFF

v_gene: TRBV5-6
j_gene: TRBJ2-1
CDR3aa: CASSFDQGAYYNEQFF

v_gene: TRBV5-1
j_gene: TRBJ1-1
CDR3aa: CASSLRWEPNTEASF

v_gene: TRBV4-1
j_gene: TRBJ1-5
CDR3aa: CASSQERGQPQHF

v_gene: TRBV30
j_gene: TRBJ2-1
CDR3aa: CALTSGSYNEQFF

v_gene: TRBV30
j_gene: TRBJ1-4
CDR3aa: CAWSSDRGDEKLFF

v_gene: TRBV6-5
j_gene: TRBJ2-5
CDR3aa: CASSYPGGFQETQYF

v_gene: TRBV6-1
j_gene: TRBJ1-1
CDR3aa: CASNRQGQTNMNTEAFF

v_gene: TRBV19
j_gene: TRBJ1-1
CDR3aa: CASRGDRGKSEAFF

v_gene: TRBV9
j_gene: TRBJ2-3
CDR3aa: CASSVESGRSDTQYF